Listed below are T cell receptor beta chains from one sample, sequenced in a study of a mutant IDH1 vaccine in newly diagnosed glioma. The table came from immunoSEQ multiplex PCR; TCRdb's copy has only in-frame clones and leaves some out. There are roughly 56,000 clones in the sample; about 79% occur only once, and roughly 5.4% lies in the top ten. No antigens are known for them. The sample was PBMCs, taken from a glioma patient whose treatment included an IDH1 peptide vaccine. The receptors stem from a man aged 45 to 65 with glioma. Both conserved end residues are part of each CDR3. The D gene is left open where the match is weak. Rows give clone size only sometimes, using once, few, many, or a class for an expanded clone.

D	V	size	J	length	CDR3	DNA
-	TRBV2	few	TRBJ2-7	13	CAISQARGYEQYF	TGTGCCATATCGCAGGCGAGGGGGTACGAGCAGTACTTC
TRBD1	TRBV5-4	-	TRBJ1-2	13	CASRSDRGYGYTF	TGTGCCAGTCGATCGGACAGGGGTTATGGCTACACCTTC
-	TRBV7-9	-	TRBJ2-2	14	CASSSQGRIGELFF	TGTGCCAGCAGCTCACAGGGTCGAATCGGGGAGCTGTTTTTT
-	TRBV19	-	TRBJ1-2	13	CASSMGLGYGYTF	TGTGCCAGTAGTATGGGGCTGGGCTATGGCTACACCTTC
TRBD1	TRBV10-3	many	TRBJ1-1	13	CAISMTGMAEAFF	TGTGCCATCAGTATGACAGGGATGGCTGAAGCTTTCTTT
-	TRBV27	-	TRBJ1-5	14	CASSLQAAQQPQHF	TGTGCCAGCAGTTTACAGGCGGCTCAACAGCCCCAGCATTTT
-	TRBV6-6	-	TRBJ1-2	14	CASSPPGHNYGYTF	TGTGCCAGCAGCCCCCCGGGCCATAACTATGGCTACACCTTC
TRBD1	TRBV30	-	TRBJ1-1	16	CAWSPGTGARPYSAFF	TGTGCCTGGAGCCCCGGGACAGGGGCCCGGCCCTATTCGGCTTTCTTT
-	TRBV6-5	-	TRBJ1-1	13	CASSQYGNTEAFF	TGTGCCAGCTCCCAATATGGGAACACTGAAGCTTTCTTT
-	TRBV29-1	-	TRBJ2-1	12	CSVERRDNEQFF	TGCAGCGTTGAACGCAGGGACAATGAGCAGTTCTTC
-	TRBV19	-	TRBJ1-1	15	CASITTGGRKNGAFF	TGTGCCAGTATTACCACGGGCGGACGAAAGAACGGAGCTTTCTTT
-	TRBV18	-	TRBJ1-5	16	CASSPLPLGSNQPQHF	TGTGCCAGCTCACCCTTACCCCTCGGTAGCAATCAGCCCCAGCATTTT
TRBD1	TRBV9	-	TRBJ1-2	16	CASSDGYRGTTSGYTF	TGTGCCAGCAGCGATGGCTACAGGGGGACTACGTCGGGCTACACCTTC
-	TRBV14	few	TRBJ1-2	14	CASSPDLGLYGYTF	TGTGCCAGCAGCCCCGACCTGGGCCTCTATGGCTACACCTTC
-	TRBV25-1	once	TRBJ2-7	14	CASRAGMPSYEQYF	TGTGCCAGCAGGGCCGGGATGCCCTCCTACGAGCAGTACTTC
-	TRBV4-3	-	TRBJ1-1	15	CASSQDQGSNTEAFF	TGCGCCAGCAGCCAAGATCAGGGTTCGAACACTGAAGCTTTCTTT
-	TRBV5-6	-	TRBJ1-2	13	CASSLTGIYGYTF	TGTGCCAGCAGCCTTACAGGGATTTATGGCTACACCTTC
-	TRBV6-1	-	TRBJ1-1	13	CASRITGLAEAFF	TGTGCCAGCAGGATTACAGGGTTAGCTGAAGCTTTCTTT
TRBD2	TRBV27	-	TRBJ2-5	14	CASSSTSGGATQYF	TGTGCCAGCAGTTCAACTAGCGGGGGAGCGACCCAGTACTTC
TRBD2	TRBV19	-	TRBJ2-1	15	CASSVSGEGLNEQFF	TGTGCCAGTAGTGTCAGCGGGGAAGGATTGAATGAGCAGTTCTTC
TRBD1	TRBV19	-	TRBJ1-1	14	CASSIGGQGTEAFF	TGTGCCAGTAGTATTGGCGGACAGGGAACTGAAGCTTTCTTT
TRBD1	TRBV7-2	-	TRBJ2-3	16	CASSTSGTGRPDTQYF	TGTGCCAGCAGCACATCCGGGACAGGGAGGCCAGATACGCAGTATTTT
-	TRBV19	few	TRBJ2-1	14	CATLSRGEVNEQFF	TGTGCCACCCTTTCGAGGGGGGAGGTCAATGAGCAGTTCTTC
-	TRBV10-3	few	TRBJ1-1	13	CAIRGPRNTEAFF	TGTGCCATCAGAGGACCGAGGAACACTGAAGCTTTCTTT
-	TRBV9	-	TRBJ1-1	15	CASSAGQRVSTEAFF	TGTGCCAGCAGCGCCGGACAGAGGGTCAGCACTGAAGCTTTCTTT
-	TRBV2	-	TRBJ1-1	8	CASSEAFF	TGTGCCAGCAGTGAAGCTTTCTTT
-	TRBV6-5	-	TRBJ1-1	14	CASSYSGDMTEAFF	TGTGCCAGCAGTTACTCAGGTGACATGACTGAAGCTTTCTTT
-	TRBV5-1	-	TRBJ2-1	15	CASGGSDGFLNEQFF	TGCGCCAGTGGGGGTTCGGACGGGTTTTTGAATGAGCAGTTCTTC
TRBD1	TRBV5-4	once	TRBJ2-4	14	CASSERTGRNIQYF	TGTGCCAGCAGCGAACGGACAGGGAGGAACATTCAGTACTTC
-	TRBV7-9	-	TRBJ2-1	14	CASSLQGGDNEQFF	TGTGCCAGCAGCTTACAGGGGGGGGACAATGAGCAGTTCTTC
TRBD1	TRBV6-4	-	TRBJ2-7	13	CASSPGQGNEQYF	TGTGCCAGCAGCCCAGGACAGGGGAACGAGCAGTACTTC
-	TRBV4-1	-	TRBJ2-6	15	CASSLQGGGSSVLTF	TGCGCCAGCAGCCTCCAGGGCGGGGGCAGCAGCGTCCTGACTTTC
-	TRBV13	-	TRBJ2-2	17	CASSLGPGRSFTGELFF	TGTGCCAGCAGCTTAGGCCCCGGGCGGTCCTTCACCGGGGAGCTGTTTTTT
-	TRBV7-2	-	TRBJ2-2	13	CASSRNRDGELFF	TGTGCCAGCAGTAGGAACAGGGACGGGGAGCTGTTTTTT
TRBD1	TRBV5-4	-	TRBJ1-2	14	CASSSRDRPYGYTF	TGTGCTAGCAGCTCACGGGACAGACCCTATGGCTACACCTTC